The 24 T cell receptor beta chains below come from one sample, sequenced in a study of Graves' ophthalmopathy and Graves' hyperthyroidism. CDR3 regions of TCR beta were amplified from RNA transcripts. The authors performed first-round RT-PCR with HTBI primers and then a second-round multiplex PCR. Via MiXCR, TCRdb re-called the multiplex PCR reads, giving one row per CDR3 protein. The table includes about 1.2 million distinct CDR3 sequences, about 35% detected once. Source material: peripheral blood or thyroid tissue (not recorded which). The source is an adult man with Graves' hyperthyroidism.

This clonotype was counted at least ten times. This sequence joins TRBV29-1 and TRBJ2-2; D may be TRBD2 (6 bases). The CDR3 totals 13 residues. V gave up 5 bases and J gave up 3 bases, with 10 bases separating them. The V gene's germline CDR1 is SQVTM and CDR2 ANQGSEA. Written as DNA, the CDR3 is TGCAGCGTTCGGGAGTCTCACACCGGGGAGCTGTTTTTT. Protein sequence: CSVRESHTGELFF.

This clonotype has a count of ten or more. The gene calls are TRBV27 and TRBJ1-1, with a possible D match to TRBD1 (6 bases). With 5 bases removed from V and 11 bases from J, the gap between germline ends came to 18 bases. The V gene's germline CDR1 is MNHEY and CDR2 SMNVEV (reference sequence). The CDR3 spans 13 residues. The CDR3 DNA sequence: TGTGCCAGCAGTCCGAAAGACAGGATGATGGCTTTCTTT. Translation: CASSPKDRMMAFF.

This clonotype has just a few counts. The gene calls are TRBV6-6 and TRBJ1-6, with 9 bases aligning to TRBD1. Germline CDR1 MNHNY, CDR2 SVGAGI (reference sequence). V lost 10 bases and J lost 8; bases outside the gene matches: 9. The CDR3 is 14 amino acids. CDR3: CATGPGQGYSPLHF. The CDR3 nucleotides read TGTGCCACCGGACCGGGACAGGGTTATTCACCCCTCCACTTT.

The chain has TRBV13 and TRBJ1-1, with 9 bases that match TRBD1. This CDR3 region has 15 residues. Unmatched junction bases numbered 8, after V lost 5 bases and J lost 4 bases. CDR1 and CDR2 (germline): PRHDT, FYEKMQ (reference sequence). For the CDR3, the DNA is TGTGCCAGCAGCGCCTACAGGGGGCAAGGCACTGAAGCTTTCTTT. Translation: CASSAYRGQGTEAFF.

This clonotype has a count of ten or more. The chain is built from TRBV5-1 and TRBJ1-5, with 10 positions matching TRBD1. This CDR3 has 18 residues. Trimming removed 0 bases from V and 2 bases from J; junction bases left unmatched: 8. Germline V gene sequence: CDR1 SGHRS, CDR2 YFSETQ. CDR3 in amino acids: CASSLGPGQGQRNQPQHF. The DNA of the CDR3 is TGCGCCAGCAGCTTGGGTCCGGGACAGGGGCAGCGCAATCAGCCCCAGCATTTT.

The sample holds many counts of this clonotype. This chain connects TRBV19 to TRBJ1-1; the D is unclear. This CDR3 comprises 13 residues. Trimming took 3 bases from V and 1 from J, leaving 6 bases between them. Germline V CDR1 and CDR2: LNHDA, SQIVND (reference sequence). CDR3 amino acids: CASSIRANTEAFF. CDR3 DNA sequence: TGTGCCAGTAGTATCCGAGCGAACACTGAAGCTTTCTTT.

The CDR3 sequence: CASSGGRTNTIYF. CDR3 DNA sequence: TGTGCCAGCAGCGGGGGACGGACGAACACCATATATTTT. The genes are TRBV7-8 and TRBJ1-3; D perhaps matches TRBD1 (5 bases). Germline lookup yields CDR1 SGHVS and CDR2 FQNEAQ. V lost 5 bases and J 7 bases, leaving 12 bases between the germline ends. CDR3 size: 13 residues.

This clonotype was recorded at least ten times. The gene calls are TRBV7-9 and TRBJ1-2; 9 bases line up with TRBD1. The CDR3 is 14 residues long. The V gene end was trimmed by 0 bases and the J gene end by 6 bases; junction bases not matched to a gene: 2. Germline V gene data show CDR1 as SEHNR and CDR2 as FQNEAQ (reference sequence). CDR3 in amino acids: CASSLAGTGHGYTF. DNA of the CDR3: TGTGCCAGCAGCTTAGCTGGGACAGGGCATGGCTACACCTTC.

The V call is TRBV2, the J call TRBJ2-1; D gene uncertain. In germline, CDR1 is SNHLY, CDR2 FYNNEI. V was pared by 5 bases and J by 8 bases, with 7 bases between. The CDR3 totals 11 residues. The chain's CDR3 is CASSTTDEQFF. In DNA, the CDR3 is TGTGCCAGCAGTACTACGGATGAGCAGTTCTTC.

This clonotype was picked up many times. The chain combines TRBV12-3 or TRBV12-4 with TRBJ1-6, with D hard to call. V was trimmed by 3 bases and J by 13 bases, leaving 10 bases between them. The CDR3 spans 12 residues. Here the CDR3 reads CASSFPLSPLHF. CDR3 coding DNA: TGTGCCAGCAGTTTTCCCCTTTCCCCCCTCCACTTT.

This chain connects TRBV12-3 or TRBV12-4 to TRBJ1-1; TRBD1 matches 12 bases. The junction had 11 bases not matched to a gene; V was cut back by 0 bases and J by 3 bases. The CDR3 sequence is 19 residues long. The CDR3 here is CASSLASGTGGAWDTEAFF. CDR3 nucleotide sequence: TGTGCCAGCAGTTTAGCGTCGGGGACAGGGGGCGCTTGGGACACTGAAGCTTTCTTT.

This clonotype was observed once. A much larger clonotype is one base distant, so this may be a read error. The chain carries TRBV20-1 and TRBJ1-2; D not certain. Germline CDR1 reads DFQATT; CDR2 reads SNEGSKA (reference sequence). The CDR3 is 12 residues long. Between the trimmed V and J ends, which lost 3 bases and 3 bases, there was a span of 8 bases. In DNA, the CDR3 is TGCAGTGCTAGTGCCAGACACTATGGCTACACCTTC. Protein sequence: CSASARHYGYTF.

CDR3 bases: TGCAGCGTTTTGGACACATCCGGGGAGCTGTTTTTT. Its protein product is CSVLDTSGELFF. The chain recombines TRBV29-1 with TRBJ2-2, with D possibly TRBD1 on 5 matching bases. Trimming pared 5 bases from V and 6 bases from J, leaving 10 bases between. The CDR3 extends over 12 amino acids. The germline V gene encodes CDR1 SQVTM and CDR2 ANQGSEA.

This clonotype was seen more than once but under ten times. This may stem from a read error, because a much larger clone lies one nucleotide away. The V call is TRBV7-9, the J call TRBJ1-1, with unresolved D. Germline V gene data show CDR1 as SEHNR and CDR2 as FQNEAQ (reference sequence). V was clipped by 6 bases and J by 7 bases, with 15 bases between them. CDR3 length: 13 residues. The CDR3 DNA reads TGTGCCAGCAGTCTCGAGGAGGGTCTTGAAGCTTTCTTT. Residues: CASSLEEGLEAFF.

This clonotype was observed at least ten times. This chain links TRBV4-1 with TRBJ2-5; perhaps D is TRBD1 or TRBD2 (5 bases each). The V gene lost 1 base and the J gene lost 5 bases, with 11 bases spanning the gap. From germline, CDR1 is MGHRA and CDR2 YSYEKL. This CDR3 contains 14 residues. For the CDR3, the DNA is TGCGCCAGCAGCCAAGCGAAGGGACGGGAGACCCAGTACTTC. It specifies CASSQAKGRETQYF.

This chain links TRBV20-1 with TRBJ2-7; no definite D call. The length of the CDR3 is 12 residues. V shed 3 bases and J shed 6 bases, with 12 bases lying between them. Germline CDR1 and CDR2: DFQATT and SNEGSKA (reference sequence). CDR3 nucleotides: TGCAGTGCTAGTGGTCTTGGTTCCGAGCAGTACTTC. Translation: CSASGLGSEQYF.

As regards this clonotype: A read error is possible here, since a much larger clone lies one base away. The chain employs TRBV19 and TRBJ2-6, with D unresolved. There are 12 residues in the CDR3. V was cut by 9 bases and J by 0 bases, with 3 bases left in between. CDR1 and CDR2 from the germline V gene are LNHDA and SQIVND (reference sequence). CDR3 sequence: CARGSGANVLTF. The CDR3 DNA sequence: TGTGCCAGAGGCTCTGGGGCCAACGTCCTGACTTTC.

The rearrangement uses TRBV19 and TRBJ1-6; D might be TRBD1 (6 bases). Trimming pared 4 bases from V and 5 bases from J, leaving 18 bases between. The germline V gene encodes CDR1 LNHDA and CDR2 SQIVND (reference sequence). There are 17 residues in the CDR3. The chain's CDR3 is CASSTRTVSLNNSPLHF. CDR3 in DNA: TGTGCCAGTAGTACTCGGACAGTTTCATTAAATAATTCACCCCTCCACTTT.

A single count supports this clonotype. The CDR3 sequence is CASSVGRGTGLTEAFF. CDR3 sequence (DNA): TGTGCCAGCAGCGTAGGTAGAGGGACAGGGCTAACTGAAGCTTTCTTT. The chain is built from TRBV9 and TRBJ1-1, with 9 bases aligning to TRBD1. The CDR3 totals 16 residues. Germline CDR1 and CDR2: SGDLS and YYNGEE. With 0 bases clipped from V and 5 bases from J, the junction kept 8 bases outside the gene matches.

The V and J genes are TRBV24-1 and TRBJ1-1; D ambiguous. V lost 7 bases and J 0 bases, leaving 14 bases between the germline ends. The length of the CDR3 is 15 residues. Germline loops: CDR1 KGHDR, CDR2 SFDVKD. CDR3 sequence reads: CATRGNPGLNTEAFF. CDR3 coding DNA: TGTGCCACCAGAGGAAACCCGGGCCTGAACACTGAAGCTTTCTTT.

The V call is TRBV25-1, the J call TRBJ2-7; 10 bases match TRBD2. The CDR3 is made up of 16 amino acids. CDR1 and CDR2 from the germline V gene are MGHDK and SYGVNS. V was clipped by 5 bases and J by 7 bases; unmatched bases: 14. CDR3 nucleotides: TGTGCCAGCAGTTTATGGGCTAGCGGGGGCCTGGGGGAGCAGTACTTC. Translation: CASSLWASGGLGEQYF.

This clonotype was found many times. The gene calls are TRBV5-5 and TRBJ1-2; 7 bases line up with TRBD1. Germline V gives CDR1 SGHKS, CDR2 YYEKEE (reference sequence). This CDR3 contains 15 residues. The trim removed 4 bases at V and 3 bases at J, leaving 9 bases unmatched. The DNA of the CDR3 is TGTGCCAGCAGCCGGTGGACCGGGACAGACTATGGCTACACCTTC. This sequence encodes CASSRWTGTDYGYTF.

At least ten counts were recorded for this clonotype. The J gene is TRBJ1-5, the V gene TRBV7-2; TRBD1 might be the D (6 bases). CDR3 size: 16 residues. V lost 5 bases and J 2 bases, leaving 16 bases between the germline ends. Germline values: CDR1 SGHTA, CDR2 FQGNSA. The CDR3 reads CASSRDIGSGNQPQHF. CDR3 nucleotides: TGTGCCAGCAGCCGGGACATTGGATCGGGCAATCAGCCCCAGCATTTT. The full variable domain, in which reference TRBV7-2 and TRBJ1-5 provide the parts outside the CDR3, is GAGVSQSPSNKVTEKGKDVELRCDPISGHTALYWYRQSLGQGLEFLIYFQGNSAPDKSGLPSDRFSAERTGGSVSTLTIQRTQQEDSAVYLCASSRDIGSGNQPQHFGDGTRLSIL.

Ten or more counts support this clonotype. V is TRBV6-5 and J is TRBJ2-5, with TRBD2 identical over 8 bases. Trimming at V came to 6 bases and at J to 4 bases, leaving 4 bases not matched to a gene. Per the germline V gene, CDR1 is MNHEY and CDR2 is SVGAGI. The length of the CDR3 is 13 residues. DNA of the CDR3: TGTGCCAGCAGGACAGCGGGGGTAGAGACCCAGTACTTC. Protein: CASRTAGVETQYF.